The clone carrying this TCR beta chain occurred many times. Its antigen remains unidentified. Germline V gene data show CDR1 as DFQATT and CDR2 as SNEGSKA (reference sequence). There are 12 residues in the CDR3. The study profiled TCR beta VDJ and CDR3 using genomic DNA as template. TCRdb re-called the reads with MiXCR, one entry per CDR3 protein. The sample yields 180,000 or so distinct CDR3 sequences, around 48% seen once. This record belongs to a study of CD8+CD57+ T cells in acquired aplastic anemia. The overall study: An average of 3.2 ug of DNA was obtained from sorted CD4+ and CD8+ cells. Overall study findings and caveats: Controls did not differ significantly from patients in CD8+ Simpson's diversity.

Selection for sequencing was limited to patients who had shown CD8+CD57+ cell expansion by flow cytometry. When blood sampling took place, the patients had received no therapy. Sequences were obtained from sorted CD4+, CD8+, or CD8+CD57+ T cells (not recorded which) from PBMCs. This sequence originates from a human donor with aplastic anemia. The chain carries TRBV20-1 and TRBJ1-2, with 7 bases that match TRBD1. For the CDR3, the DNA is TGCAGACCAACAGGGGATGGTAATGGCTACACCTTC. The encoded protein is CRPTGDGNGYTF.